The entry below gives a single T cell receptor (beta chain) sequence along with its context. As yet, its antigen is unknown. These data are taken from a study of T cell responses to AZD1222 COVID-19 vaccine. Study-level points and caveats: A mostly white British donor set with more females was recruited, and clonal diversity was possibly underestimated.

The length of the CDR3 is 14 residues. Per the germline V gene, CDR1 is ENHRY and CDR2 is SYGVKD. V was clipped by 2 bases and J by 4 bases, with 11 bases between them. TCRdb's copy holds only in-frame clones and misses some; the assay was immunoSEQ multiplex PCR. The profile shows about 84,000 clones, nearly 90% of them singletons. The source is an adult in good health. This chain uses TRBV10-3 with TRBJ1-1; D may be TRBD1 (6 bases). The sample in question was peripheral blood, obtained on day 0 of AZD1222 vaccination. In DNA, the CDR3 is TGTGCCATCAGTGAGGTACAGGGAACCACTGAAGCTTTCTTT. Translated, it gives CAISEVQGTTEAFF.